This T cell receptor beta chain is drawn from a study of cytomegalovirus exposure and HLA in healthy donors. CDR1 and CDR2 (germline): SGHDT, YYEEEE. The CDR3 runs 17 residues. V lost 4 bases, J lost 2 bases, and 10 bases stayed unmatched. In this sample, this clone turned up a few times. The antigen is undetermined. The PCR used 60 Vbeta and 13 Jbeta primers. The table came from immunoSEQ multiplex PCR; TCRdb's copy has only in-frame clones and leaves some out. In the table there are about 120,000 clones, 8.5% to 10% of which are singletons. General study results and limits: Testing in vitro showed a few CMV-associated chains specific for CMV antigens. Earlier results showed most TCR beta V segments being productive about 90% or about 30% of the time. Across all donors, roughly uniform sequencing depth was an assumption of the presence/absence analyses.

This receptor was taken from a man aged 30 to 39 in good health and CMV-seronegative. The gene calls are TRBV5-6 and TRBJ2-3; TRBD2 matches at 10 bases. Sequenced: PBMCs. For the CDR3, the DNA is TGTGCCAGCAGCCCCTATTATAGCGGGAGGACCACAGATACGCAGTATTTT. Translating it yields CASSPYYSGRTTDTQYF.